This T cell receptor beta chain was sequenced for a study of fetal regulatory T cell absence and autoimmunity. For the study at large: Exocrine pancreas autoimmunity occurred in IPEX patients lacking clinical diabetes. General study points: Compared with cord blood, pancreas showed oligoclonal TCR enrichment, some clones over 80-fold.

As for this clone: Its specificity is not known.

Germline V CDR1 and CDR2: SGHAT, FQNNGV. V dropped 3 bases and J dropped 7 bases, with 9 bases sitting between them. The length of the CDR3 is 12 residues. The assay was run at survey level. Clones were read by immunoSEQ multiplex PCR, and TCRdb kept only the in-frame ones, dropping some. This sample has about 95,000 clones, with about two thirds found just once. The sample comprised pancreas tissue. V and J are TRBV11-2 and TRBJ1-2, with D hard to call. This receptor was identified in a male donor with IPEX syndrome. The CDR3 nucleotides are TGTGCCAGCAGCTTGGACGGGAGTGGCTACACCTTC. Encoded protein: CASSLDGSGYTF.